This entry lists 9 T cell receptor beta chains sequenced from one sample in a study of cytomegalovirus exposure and HLA in healthy donors. A multiplex PCR was run with 60 Vbeta primers and 13 Jbeta primers. Clones were read by immunoSEQ multiplex PCR, and TCRdb kept only the in-frame ones, dropping some. The data hold around 140,000 clones, with approximately 81% observed a single time. The sequenced sample was PBMCs. The source is a male donor in good health and CMV-seronegative.

The rearrangement links TRBV4-3 to TRBJ1-1; no definite D call. Trimming shortened V by 0 bases and J by 1 base, and 12 bases separated the two germline ends. There are 16 residues in the CDR3. Germline CDR1 reads LGHNA; CDR2 reads YSLEER. In nucleotides, the CDR3 is TGCGCCAGCAGCCAAGATGGGCCCGCTGGGAACACTGAAGCTTTCTTT. It yields the protein CASSQDGPAGNTEAFF.

The V and J genes are TRBV5-4 and TRBJ1-2; the D gene is possibly TRBD1 (6 bases). Germline V gene sequence: CDR1 SGHNT, CDR2 YYREEE (reference sequence). Deletions cut 1 base from V and 3 bases from J, with 13 bases between. The CDR3 has 15 amino acids. CDR3 sequence reads: CASSLRQGRDYGYTF. CDR3 sequence (DNA): TGTGCCAGCAGCTTGAGGCAGGGGCGAGACTATGGCTACACCTTC.

J is TRBJ2-7 and V is TRBV11-2; the D gene is possibly TRBD2 (6 bases). This CDR3 contains 15 residues. V shed 5 bases and J shed 1 base, with 15 bases lying between them. Germline loops: CDR1 SGHAT, CDR2 FQNNGV. The CDR3 DNA is TGTGCCAGCAGCCCGGAGGGGAGTCCTTCCTACGAGCAGTACTTC. The encoded protein is CASSPEGSPSYEQYF. The variable domain in full, completed from reference TRBV11-2 and TRBJ2-7, reads EAGVAQSPRYKIIEKRQSVAFWCNPISGHATLYWYQQILGQGPKLLIQFQNNGVVDDSQLPKDRFSAERLKGVDSTLKIQPAKLEDSAVYLCASSPEGSPSYEQYFGPGTRLTVT.

The chain combines TRBV9 with TRBJ2-7, with 9 bases fitting TRBD2. CDR1 and CDR2 (germline): SGDLS, YYNGEE. V lost 2 bases to trimming and J lost 6 bases; unmatched junction nucleotides: 3. The CDR3 has 13 amino acids. The CDR3 DNA is TGTGCCAGCAGCGTTAGCGGGGGCGGCGAGCAGTACTTC. Translating gives CASSVSGGGEQYF. The whole variable domain, filled in from reference TRBV9 and TRBJ2-7, reads DSGVTQTPKHLITATGQRVTLRCSPRSGDLSVYWYQQSLDQGLQFLIQYYNGEERAKGNILERFSAQQFPDLHSELNLSSLELGDSALYFCASSVSGGGEQYFGPGTRLTVT.

This clone has a single count. The rearrangement links TRBV4-1 to TRBJ2-6; D is unresolved. Deletions cut 0 bases from V and 0 bases from J, with 9 bases between. CDR1 MGHRA and CDR2 YSYEKL come from the germline V gene. This CDR3 has 17 amino acids. CDR3 nucleotides: TGCGCCAGCAGCCAAGATATCCCAGGCTCTGGGGCCAACGTCCTGACTTTC. Amino acid sequence: CASSQDIPGSGANVLTF.

CDR3 region: CASSVGASGGPLYNEQFF. CDR3 sequence (DNA): TGTGCCAGCAGCGTAGGGGCGAGCGGGGGGCCTCTCTACAATGAGCAGTTCTTC. This sequence joins TRBV9 and TRBJ2-1; 9 positions match TRBD2. The CDR3 covers 18 residues. The germline V gene encodes CDR1 SGDLS and CDR2 YYNGEE. With V trimmed by 0 bases and J by 3 bases, 10 bases remained unmatched.

The CDR3 region is CASSIYLAGQGATDTQYF. For the CDR3, the DNA is TGTGCCAGTAGTATATACCTCGCGGGACAGGGGGCAACAGATACGCAGTATTTT. V usage is TRBV19 and J usage is TRBJ2-3; 12 nucleotides line up with TRBD1. V shed 2 bases and J 3 bases; nucleotides not matched to a gene: 9. The V gene's germline CDR1 is LNHDA and CDR2 SQIVND (reference sequence). The CDR3 extends over 18 amino acids.

The sample holds a few counts of this clone. V and J are TRBV29-1 and TRBJ1-4; 9 nucleotides match TRBD1. The junction had 7 bases not matched to a gene; V was cut back by 5 bases and J by 0 bases. The CDR3 has 16 residues. Germline V gene sequence: CDR1 SQVTM, CDR2 ANQGSEA. Here the CDR3 reads CSVTQTGGPTNEKLFF. Written as DNA, the CDR3 is TGCAGCGTTACTCAGACAGGGGGTCCAACTAATGAAAAACTGTTTTTT.

This sequence joins TRBV7-3 and TRBJ1-1; the D gene is possibly TRBD1 (5 bases). With 5 bases removed from V and 1 base from J, the gap between germline ends came to 11 bases. The CDR3 has 14 amino acids. The V gene's germline CDR1 is SGHTA and CDR2 FQGTGA. CDR3 nucleotides: TGTGCCAGCAGCAACGGGGGAGGGAACACTGAAGCTTTCTTT. This codes for CASSNGGGNTEAFF.